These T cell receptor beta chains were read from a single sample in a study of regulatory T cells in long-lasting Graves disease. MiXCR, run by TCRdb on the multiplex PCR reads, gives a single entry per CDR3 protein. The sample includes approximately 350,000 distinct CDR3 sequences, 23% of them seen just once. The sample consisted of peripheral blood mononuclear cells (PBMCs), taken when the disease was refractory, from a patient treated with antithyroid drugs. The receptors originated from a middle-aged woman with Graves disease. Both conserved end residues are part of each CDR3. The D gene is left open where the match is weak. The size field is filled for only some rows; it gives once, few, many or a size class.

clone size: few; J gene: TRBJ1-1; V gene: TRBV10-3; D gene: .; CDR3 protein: CAISELTGRTEAFF; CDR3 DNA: TGTGCCATCAGTGAACTTACAGGGAGGACTGAAGCTTTCTTT
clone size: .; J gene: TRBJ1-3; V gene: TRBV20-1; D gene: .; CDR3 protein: CSAIRQGFSGNTIYF; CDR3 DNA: TGCAGTGCTATCCGGCAGGGCTTCTCTGGAAACACCATATATTTT
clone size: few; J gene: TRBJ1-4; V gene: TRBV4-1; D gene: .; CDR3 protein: CASSPYHSRGRPNEKLFF; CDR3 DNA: TGCGCCAGCAGCCCTTATCATTCCCGGGGCAGGCCCAATGAAAAACTGTTTTTT
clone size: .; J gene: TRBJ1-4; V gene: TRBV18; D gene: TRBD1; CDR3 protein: CASSPLGQGNEKLFF; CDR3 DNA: TGTGCCAGCTCACCACTTGGACAGGGAAATGAAAAACTGTTTTTT
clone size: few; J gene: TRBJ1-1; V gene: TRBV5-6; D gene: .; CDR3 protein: CASSLGGNMNTEAFF; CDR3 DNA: TGTGCCAGCAGCTTGGGGGGGAACATGAACACTGAAGCTTTCTTT
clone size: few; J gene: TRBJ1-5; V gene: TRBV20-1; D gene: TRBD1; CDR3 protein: CSAKDRGAQQPQHF; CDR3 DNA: TGCAGTGCTAAGGACAGGGGAGCGCAGCAGCCCCAGCATTTT
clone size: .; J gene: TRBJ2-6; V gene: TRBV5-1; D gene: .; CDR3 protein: CASSPTSGANVLTF; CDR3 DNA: TGCGCCAGCAGCCCCACCTCTGGGGCCAACGTCCTGACTTTC
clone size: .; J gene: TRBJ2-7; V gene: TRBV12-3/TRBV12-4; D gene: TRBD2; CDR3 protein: CASSLRGPTGGWRTYEQYF; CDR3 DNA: TGTGCCAGCAGCTTGCGGGGTCCGACGGGGGGATGGAGGACCTACGAGCAGTACTTC
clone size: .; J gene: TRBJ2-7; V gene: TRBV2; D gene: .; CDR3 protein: CASRLTREQYF; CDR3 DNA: TGTGCCAGCAGGCTGACCCGCGAGCAGTACTTC
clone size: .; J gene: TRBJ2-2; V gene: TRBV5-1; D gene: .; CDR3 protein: CASSLKVSPTGELFF; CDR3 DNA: TGCGCCAGCAGCTTGAAAGTTAGCCCCACCGGGGAGCTGTTTTTT
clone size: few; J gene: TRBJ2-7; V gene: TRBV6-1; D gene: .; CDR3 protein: CASSDGGAYEQYF; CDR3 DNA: TGTGCCAGCAGTGACGGAGGGGCCTACGAGCAGTACTTC
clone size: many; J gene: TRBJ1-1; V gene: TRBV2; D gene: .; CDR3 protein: CASGGLQGKAFF; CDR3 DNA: TGTGCCAGCGGGGGTCTACAGGGAAAAGCTTTCTTT
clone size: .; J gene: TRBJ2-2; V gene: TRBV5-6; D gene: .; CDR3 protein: CASSLWGVGELFF; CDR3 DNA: TGTGCCAGCAGCTTGTGGGGGGTCGGGGAGCTGTTTTTT
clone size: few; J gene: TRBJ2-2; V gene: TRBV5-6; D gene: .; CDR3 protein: CASSLVSYVNTGELFF; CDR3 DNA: TGTGCCAGCAGCTTGGTGTCCTACGTAAACACCGGGGAGCTGTTTTTT
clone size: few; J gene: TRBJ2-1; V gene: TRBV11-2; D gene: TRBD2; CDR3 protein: CASSPGTSGGSYNEQFF; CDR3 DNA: TGTGCCAGCAGCCCGGGGACTAGCGGAGGGTCCTACAATGAGCAGTTCTTC
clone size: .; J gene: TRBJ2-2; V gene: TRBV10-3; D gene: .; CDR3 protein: CAISEYGPDTGELFF; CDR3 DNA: TGTGCCATCAGTGAGTATGGGCCAGACACCGGGGAGCTGTTTTTT
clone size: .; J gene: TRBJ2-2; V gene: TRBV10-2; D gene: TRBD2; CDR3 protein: CASNHSPRTSGETGELFF; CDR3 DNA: TGCGCCAGCAATCATTCCCCTCGGACTAGCGGAGAAACCGGGGAGCTGTTTTTT
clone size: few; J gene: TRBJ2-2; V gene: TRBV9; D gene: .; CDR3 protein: CASREGGENTGELFF; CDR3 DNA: TGTGCCAGCAGGGAGGGGGGAGAGAACACCGGGGAGCTGTTTTTT
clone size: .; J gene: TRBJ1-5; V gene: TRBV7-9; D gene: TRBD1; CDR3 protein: CASSLTGVGIQPQHF; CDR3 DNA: TGTGCCAGCAGCTTAACAGGGGTCGGTATACAGCCCCAGCATTTT
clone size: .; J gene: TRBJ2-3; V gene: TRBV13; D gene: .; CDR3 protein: CASSQSGDTQYF; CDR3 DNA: TGTGCCAGCAGCCAAAGCGGAGATACGCAGTATTTT
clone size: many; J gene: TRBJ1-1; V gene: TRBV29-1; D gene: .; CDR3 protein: CSVQSTEAFF; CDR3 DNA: TGCAGCGTTCAGAGTACTGAAGCTTTCTTT